Many counts were recorded for the clone carrying this T cell receptor (beta chain). The target antigen is unknown. Germline V gene data show CDR1 as DFQATT and CDR2 as SNEGSKA (reference sequence). V was cut by 1 base and J by 0 bases, with 4 bases left in between. This CDR3 is 13 amino acids long. The data belong to a study of spatial heterogeneity in lung cancer. The time point denotes: sample taken at primary tumor resection. TCRs were sequenced from unsorted whole RNA of tumor, nontumor lung or PBMC. The donors, fewer than 90 patients with untreated early-stage non-small cell lung cancer, provided the samples. Each TCR cDNA molecule carried a unique molecular identifier. TCRdb re-called the 5' RACE reads through MiXCR, storing one row per CDR3 protein. The sample has some 20,000 distinct CDR3 sequences; under 4% are singletons. Study results and limitations: Detection of ubiquitous tumor TCRs in blood was higher at resection than follow-up.

The receptor comes from a female donor with early-stage non-small cell lung cancer. V is TRBV20-1 and J is TRBJ1-3; the D is unclear. The sequenced sample was PBMCs, obtained at surgery. For the CDR3, the DNA is TGCAGTGCTAGAGGCGTCTCTGGAAACACCATATATTTT. Encoded protein: CSARGVSGNTIYF.